This entry concerns a single T cell receptor beta chain. Its antigen is still unknown. Base-call qualities are not available, and no considerably larger clone is one nucleotide away. Trimming takes 3 bases off V and 4 bases off J; junction bases not matched to a gene: 7. The CDR3 has 15 amino acids, counting the end cysteine and phenylalanine. Only CDR3 DNA remains: 45 bases, in frame from the first base. The germline V gene gives CDR1 as MNHEY and CDR2 as SVGAGI. Library construction relied on the immunoSEQ multiplex PCR assay. TCRdb stores this immuneACCESS table with in-frame sequences only. Part of the clones is absent; in the studies checked, under half of the shortfall reflects unresolved V genes, and no reason is known for the rest. For this sample the table gives about 76,000 clones, of which 93% were detected only once. The ten largest clones take up approximately 2.4% of the sample. This record comes from a study of T cell changes during pregnancy in multiple sclerosis (dated by TCRdb to about 2019). As for the study more broadly: The study looked at changes in the T cell repertoire across pregnancy in women with multiple sclerosis.

The chain couples TRBV6-5 to TRBJ2-7, with 9 junctional bases fitting TRBD1. This clonotype originated in a female donor with multiple sclerosis, enrolled in a pregnancy study. The sequencing here drew on peripheral blood, taken in the second trimester of pregnancy. The CDR3 region: CASSYSTGGGYEQYF. The bases are TGTGCCAGCAGTTATTCGACAGGGGGTGGTTACGAGCAGTACTTC.